Below, 23 T cell receptor beta chains from the same sample are listed, as sequenced in a study of cytomegalovirus exposure and HLA in healthy donors. The PCR ran on 60 Vbeta and 13 Jbeta primers. This table comes from immunoSEQ multiplex PCR, and its TCRdb copy is limited to in-frame clones, with some not included. The sample holds 150,000 to 200,000 clones, more than 70% seen once. The sequencing input was PBMCs. These receptors all come from a woman in her forties in good health and CMV-seronegative.

The sample holds one count of this clone. This sequence joins TRBV5-1 and TRBJ2-3; 10 nucleotides agree with TRBD2. Germline CDR1 is SGHRS and CDR2 is YFSETQ. The CDR3 length is 16 residues. V shed 0 bases, J shed 1 base, and the junction held 2 bases outside the gene matches. CDR3 nucleotides: TGCGCCAGCAGCTTGGAAGCGGGGGGGGGCACAGATACGCAGTATTTT. Its protein product is CASSLEAGGGTDTQYF. Together with reference TRBV5-1 and TRBJ2-3, the CDR3 gives the full variable domain: KAGVTQTPRYLIKTRGQQVTLSCSPISGHRSVSWYQQTPGQGLQFLFEYFSETQRNKGNFPGRFSGRQFSNSRSEMNVSTLELGDSALYLCASSLEAGGGTDTQYFGPGTRLTVL.

The chain joins TRBV6-4 to TRBJ1-2, with TRBD1 matching 9 bases. This CDR3 is built from 14 residues. The V gene end was trimmed by 3 bases and the J gene end by 6 bases; junction bases not matched to a gene: 5. Germline CDR1 and CDR2: MRHNA and SNTAGT. The CDR3 reads CASSEETGGNGYTF. Written as DNA, the CDR3 is TGTGCCAGCAGTGAGGAGACAGGGGGTAATGGCTACACCTTC.

The chain joins TRBV19 to TRBJ2-2, with 8 bases that match TRBD2. The CDR3 is made up of 14 amino acids. V lost 5 bases, J lost 8 bases, and 7 bases stayed unmatched. Per the germline V gene, CDR1 is LNHDA and CDR2 is SQIVND (reference sequence). The CDR3 protein is CASSPGRARGELFF. CDR3 nucleotide sequence: TGTGCCAGTAGTCCCGGGAGGGCCCGGGGGGAGCTGTTTTTT.

The V gene is TRBV27, the J gene TRBJ2-7; 7 positions match TRBD1. J gave up 4 bases and V 3 bases, and 3 bases lay outside the gene matches. The germline V gene encodes CDR1 MNHEY and CDR2 SMNVEV (reference sequence). This CDR3 region has 13 residues. CDR3 sequence: CASSFAQGYEQYF. In DNA form, the CDR3 reads TGTGCCAGCAGTTTCGCACAGGGGTACGAGCAGTACTTC.

V gene TRBV4-2 combines with J gene TRBJ1-2; the D gene is possibly TRBD1 (6 bases). V gave up 5 bases and J gave up 4 bases, with 14 bases separating them. The CDR3 is made up of 14 amino acids. CDR1 is LGHNA, CDR2 YNFKEQ, per germline. This chain's CDR3 is CASSATDSFYGYTF. As DNA, the CDR3 is TGTGCCAGCAGCGCGACGGACAGCTTCTATGGCTACACCTTC.

This sequence joins TRBV5-6 and TRBJ1-2, with TRBD1 matching 7 bases. The CDR3 contains 14 residues. V shed 1 base, J shed 0 bases, and the junction held 0 bases outside the gene matches. The germline gives CDR1 SGHDT, CDR2 YYEEEE. The CDR3 DNA reads TGTGCCAGCAGCTTGCAGGGGGCTAACTATGGCTACACCTTC. It specifies CASSLQGANYGYTF.

This chain links TRBV5-1 with TRBJ1-1; tentative D call: TRBD1 (6 bases). V gave up 4 bases and J gave up 5 bases, with 21 bases separating them. Germline values: CDR1 SGHRS, CDR2 YFSETQ. The CDR3 loop spans 16 amino acids. CDR3 nucleotides: TGCGCCAGCAGCCTCGGGCCAGGGGCCGGGGGGACTGAAGCTTTCTTT. As protein: CASSLGPGAGGTEAFF.

The rearrangement links TRBV2 to TRBJ1-1; D is unresolved. Germline V gives CDR1 SNHLY, CDR2 FYNNEI. V was trimmed by 7 bases and J by 12 bases, leaving 18 bases between them. CDR3 length equals 12 residues. CDR3 sequence (DNA): TGTGCCAGCAAGACGGCGGGGATCGCGACTTTCTTT. This gives the protein CASKTAGIATFF.

The V call is TRBV9, the J call TRBJ2-1; TRBD2 aligns across 10 bases. The germline gives CDR1 SGDLS, CDR2 YYNGEE. The CDR3 has 16 amino acids. The junction had 6 bases not matched to a gene; V was cut back by 0 bases and J by 6 bases. Written as DNA, the CDR3 is TGTGCCAGCAGCGTAGGCACTGGACTAGCGGCCAATGAGCAGTTCTTC. It is translated as CASSVGTGLAANEQFF.

The chain employs TRBV6-4 and TRBJ1-2, with D possibly matching TRBD1 (5 bases). Trimming pared 2 bases from V and 7 bases from J, leaving 11 bases between. This CDR3 has 13 residues. The V gene's germline CDR1 is MRHNA and CDR2 SNTAGT. CDR3 amino acids: CASSDGQGGGYTF. The CDR3 coding sequence is TGTGCCAGCAGTGACGGCCAGGGCGGTGGCTACACCTTC.

V is TRBV10-1 and J is TRBJ2-3, with D possibly matching TRBD2 (7 bases). The CDR3 spans 14 residues. Trimming pared 2 bases from V and 5 bases from J, leaving 11 bases between. Germline CDR1 is WNHNN and CDR2 is SYGVQD (reference sequence). CDR3 nucleotides: TGCGCCAGCAGTGAGAGAGGGGGGGGAGATACGCAGTATTTT. It translates to CASSERGGGDTQYF.

This sequence joins TRBV7-9 and TRBJ1-1, with 7 nucleotides matching TRBD1. The germline CDR1 and CDR2 sequences are SEHNR and FQNEAQ (reference sequence). The J segment lost 5 bases and the V segment lost 5 bases, leaving 2 bases of the junction unmatched. The CDR3 has 12 residues. CDR3 nucleotides: TGTGCCAGCAGCCCAGGGGGGACTGAAGCTTTCTTT. Translated: CASSPGGTEAFF.

This clone was counted between two and nine times. The V and J genes are TRBV4-3 and TRBJ1-1; D possibly corresponds to TRBD1 (5 bases). The CDR3 is made up of 14 amino acids. V dropped 4 bases and J dropped 5 bases, with 14 bases sitting between them. Germline CDR1 and CDR2: LGHNA and YSLEER. CDR3 sequence: CASSPAGRGTEAFF. CDR3 bases: TGCGCCAGCAGCCCTGCGGGGCGGGGGACTGAAGCTTTCTTT.

The table lists this clone with a few counts. V is TRBV19 and J is TRBJ2-3; no firm D call. Deletions cut 6 bases from V and 0 bases from J, with 10 bases between. CDR3 length: 14 amino acids. CDR1 is LNHDA and CDR2 is SQIVND in the germline V gene (reference sequence). Here the CDR3 DNA reads TGTGCCAGTAGACCTAGACCCAGCACAGATACGCAGTATTTT. Its translation: CASRPRPSTDTQYF.

The chain employs TRBV11-3 and TRBJ2-7; 8 bases align to TRBD2. The CDR3 contains 17 residues. Losses at the gene ends were 5 bases for V and 6 bases for J; bases not matched to a gene: 18. Germline CDR1 SGHNT, CDR2 YENEEA. The CDR3 sequence: CASSRGLGAGVVGEQYF. Written as DNA, the CDR3 is TGTGCCAGCAGCAGGGGGTTGGGAGCGGGAGTTGTTGGCGAGCAGTACTTC.

The chain uses TRBV7-2 and TRBJ2-7; 9 bases line up with TRBD2. The germline V gene has CDR1 SGHTA and CDR2 FQGNSA. V was clipped by 5 bases and J by 0 bases; unmatched bases: 8. The CDR3 sequence is 16 residues long. The CDR3 reads CASSPSAGGISYEQYF. CDR3 nucleotide sequence: TGTGCCAGCAGCCCCTCGGCGGGAGGGATCTCCTACGAGCAGTACTTC.

This clone was detected only a few times. V gene TRBV28 combines with J gene TRBJ2-1; 8 bases line up with TRBD2. From germline, CDR1 is MDHEN and CDR2 SYDVKM. The V segment lost 3 bases and the J segment 5 bases; nucleotides outside the gene matches: 6. The CDR3 contains 15 residues. CDR3 in DNA: TGTGCCAGCAGTTTTAGGCTAGCGGGTAACAATGAGCAGTTCTTC. Translating it yields CASSFRLAGNNEQFF. The full variable domain, its missing parts supplied by reference TRBV28 and TRBJ2-1, is DVKVTQSSRYLVKRTGEKVFLECVQDMDHENMFWYRQDPGLGLRLIYFSYDVKMKEKGDIPEGYSVSREKKERFSLILESASTNQTSMYLCASSFRLAGNNEQFFGPGTRLTVL.

This chain links TRBV5-6 with TRBJ2-3; 8 positions match TRBD2. V trimming: 6 bases; J trimming: 0 bases; junction bases outside the gene matches: 6. The CDR3 covers 15 residues. Germline V gene data show CDR1 as SGHDT and CDR2 as YYEEEE. The CDR3 DNA sequence: TGTGCCAGCACCCGGGGGGGCGGGAGCACAGATACGCAGTATTTT. Residues: CASTRGGGSTDTQYF. The full variable domain, completed using reference TRBV5-6 and TRBJ2-3, is DAGVTQSPTHLIKTRGQQVTLRCSPKSGHDTVSWYQQALGQGPQFIFQYYEEEERQRGNFPDRFSGHQFPNYSSELNVNALLLGDSALYLCASTRGGGSTDTQYFGPGTRLTVL.

The rearrangement uses TRBV19 and TRBJ2-1; unclear D gene. V was cut by 3 bases and J by 5 bases, with 14 bases left in between. Germline V gene sequence: CDR1 LNHDA, CDR2 SQIVND (reference sequence). The CDR3 runs to 15 residues. The CDR3 sequence: CASSIEVPEHNEQFF. The DNA of the CDR3 is TGTGCCAGTAGTATTGAAGTCCCTGAGCACAATGAGCAGTTCTTC.

As regards this clone: Other DNA variants within this sample encode the same CDR3. V usage is TRBV30 and J usage is TRBJ1-2; no reliable D call. Germline-derived CDR1 and CDR2 are GTSNPN and SVGIG (reference sequence). This CDR3 contains 12 residues. V shed 0 bases and J shed 8 bases, with 10 bases lying between them. The CDR3 here is CAWSVFRGGYTF. The CDR3 region has the DNA TGTGCCTGGAGTGTTTTCAGAGGGGGCTACACCTTC.

The chain is built from TRBV5-6 and TRBJ1-5; 8 positions match TRBD1. The CDR3 is made up of 17 amino acids. The trim removed 2 bases at V and 0 bases at J, leaving 7 bases unmatched. The germline CDR1 and CDR2 sequences are SGHDT and YYEEEE. DNA for the CDR3: TGTGCCAGCAGCTTCGGGGACAGGTTGAATAGCAATCAGCCCCAGCATTTT. Translated: CASSFGDRLNSNQPQHF.

The chain has TRBV6-1 and TRBJ1-4; no firm D call. The CDR3 extends over 14 amino acids. CDR1 is MNHNS and CDR2 is SASEGT in the germline V gene. Trimming took off 1 base at V and 8 bases at J, with 11 bases between the two ends. As DNA, the CDR3 is TGTGCCAGCAGTGAAGGACTATTACGAGAAAAACTGTTTTTT. This encodes CASSEGLLREKLFF.

Concerning this clone: A junction boundary mismatches the germline segment, possibly from a read error. The J gene is TRBJ2-5, the V gene TRBV7-9; 9 bases are shared with TRBD2. CDR1 SEHNR and CDR2 FQNEAQ come from the germline V gene (reference sequence). This CDR3 is built from 17 residues. The CDR3 bases are TGTTCCAGCAGCTTCACCCTAGCGGGACGATGGCGGGAGACCCAGTACTTC. Residues: CSSSFTLAGRWRETQYF.